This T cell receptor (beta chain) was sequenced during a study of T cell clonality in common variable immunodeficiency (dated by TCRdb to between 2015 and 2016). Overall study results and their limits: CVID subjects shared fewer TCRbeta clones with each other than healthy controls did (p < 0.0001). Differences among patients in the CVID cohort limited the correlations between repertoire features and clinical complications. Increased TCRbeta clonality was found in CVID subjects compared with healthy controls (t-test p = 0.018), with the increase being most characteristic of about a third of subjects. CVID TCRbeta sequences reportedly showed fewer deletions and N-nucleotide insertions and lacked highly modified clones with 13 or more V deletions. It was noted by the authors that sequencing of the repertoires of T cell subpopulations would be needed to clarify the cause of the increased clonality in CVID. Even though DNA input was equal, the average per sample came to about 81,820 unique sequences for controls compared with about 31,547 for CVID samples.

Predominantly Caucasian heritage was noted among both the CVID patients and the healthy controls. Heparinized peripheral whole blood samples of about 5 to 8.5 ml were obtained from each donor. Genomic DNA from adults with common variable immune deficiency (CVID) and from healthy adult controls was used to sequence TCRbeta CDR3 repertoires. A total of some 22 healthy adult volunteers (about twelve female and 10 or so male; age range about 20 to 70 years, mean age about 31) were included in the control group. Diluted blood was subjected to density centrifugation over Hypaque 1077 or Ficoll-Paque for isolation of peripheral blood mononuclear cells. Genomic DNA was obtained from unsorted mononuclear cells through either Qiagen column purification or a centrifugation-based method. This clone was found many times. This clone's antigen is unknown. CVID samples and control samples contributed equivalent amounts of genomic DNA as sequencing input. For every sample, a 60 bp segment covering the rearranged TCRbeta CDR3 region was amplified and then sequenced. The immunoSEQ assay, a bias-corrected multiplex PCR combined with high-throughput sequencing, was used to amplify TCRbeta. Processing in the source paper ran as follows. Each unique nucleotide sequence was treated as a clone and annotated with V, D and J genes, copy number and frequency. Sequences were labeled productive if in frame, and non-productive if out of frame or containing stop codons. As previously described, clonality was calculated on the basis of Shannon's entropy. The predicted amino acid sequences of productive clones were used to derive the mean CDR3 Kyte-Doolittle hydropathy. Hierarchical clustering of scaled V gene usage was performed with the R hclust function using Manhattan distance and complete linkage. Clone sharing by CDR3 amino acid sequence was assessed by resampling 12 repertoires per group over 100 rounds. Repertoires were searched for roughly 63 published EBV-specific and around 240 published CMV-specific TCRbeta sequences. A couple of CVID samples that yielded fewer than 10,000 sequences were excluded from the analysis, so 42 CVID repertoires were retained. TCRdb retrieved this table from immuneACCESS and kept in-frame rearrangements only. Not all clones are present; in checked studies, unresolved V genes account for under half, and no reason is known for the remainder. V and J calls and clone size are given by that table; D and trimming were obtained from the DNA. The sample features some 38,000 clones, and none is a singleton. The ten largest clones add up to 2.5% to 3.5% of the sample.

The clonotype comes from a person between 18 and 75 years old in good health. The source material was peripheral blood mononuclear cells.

The CDR3 protein sequence reads: CASSETSGTQETQYF. CDR3 DNA, as far as it was read: TGTGCCAGCAGTGAGACTAGCGGGACGCAAGAGACC. The sequence is built from TRBV2 and TRBJ2-5, with TRBD2 matching 11 junction bases. The read terminates 3 residues ahead of where the CDR3 ends, so the germline J gene completes it. Compared with germline, V lacks 3 bases and J lacks 2 bases; bases without a gene match: 2. Measured from the cysteine to the phenylalanine, the CDR3 is 15 residues long. Sequencing covers 36 bases of the CDR3, shown here with the frame starting at base 1. Taken from the germline V gene, the CDR1 and CDR2 loops are SNHLY and FYNNEI.